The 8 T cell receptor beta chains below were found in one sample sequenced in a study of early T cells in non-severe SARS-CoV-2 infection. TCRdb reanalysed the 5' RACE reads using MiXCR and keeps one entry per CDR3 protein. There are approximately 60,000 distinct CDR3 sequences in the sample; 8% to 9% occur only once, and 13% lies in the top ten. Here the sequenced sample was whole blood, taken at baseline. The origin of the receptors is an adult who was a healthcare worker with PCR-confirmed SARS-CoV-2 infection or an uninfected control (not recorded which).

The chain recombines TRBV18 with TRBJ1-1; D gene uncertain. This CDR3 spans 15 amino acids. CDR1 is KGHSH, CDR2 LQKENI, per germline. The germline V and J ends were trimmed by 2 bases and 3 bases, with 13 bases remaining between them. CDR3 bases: TGTGCCAGCTCACCAACGGACGGACTCTACACTGAAGCTTTCTTT. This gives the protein CASSPTDGLYTEAFF. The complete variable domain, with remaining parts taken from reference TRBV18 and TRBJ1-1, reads NAGVMQNPRHLVRRRGQEARLRCSPMKGHSHVYWYRQLPEEGLKFMVYLQKENIIDESGMPKERFSAEFPKEGPSILRIQQVVRGDSAAYFCASSPTDGLYTEAFFGQGTRLTVV.

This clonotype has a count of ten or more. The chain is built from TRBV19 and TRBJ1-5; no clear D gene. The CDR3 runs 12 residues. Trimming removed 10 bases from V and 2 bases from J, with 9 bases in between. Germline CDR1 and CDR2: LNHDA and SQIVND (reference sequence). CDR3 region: CATQQGNQPQHF. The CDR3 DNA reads TGTGCCACCCAGCAGGGCAATCAGCCCCAGCATTTT.

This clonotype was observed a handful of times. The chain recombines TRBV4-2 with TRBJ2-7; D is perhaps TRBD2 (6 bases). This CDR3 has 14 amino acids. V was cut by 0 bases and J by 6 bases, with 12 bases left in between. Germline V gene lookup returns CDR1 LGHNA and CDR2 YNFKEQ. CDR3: CASSQDELAGEQYF. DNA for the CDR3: TGTGCCAGCAGCCAAGATGAACTAGCCGGCGAGCAGTACTTC.

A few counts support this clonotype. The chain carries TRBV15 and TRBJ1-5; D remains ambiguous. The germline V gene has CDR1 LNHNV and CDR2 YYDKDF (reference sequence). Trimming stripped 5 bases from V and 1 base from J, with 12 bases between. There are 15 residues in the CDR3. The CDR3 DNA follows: TGTGCCACCAGCCGGGGTTCCATCAGCAATCAGCCCCAGCATTTT. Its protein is CATSRGSISNQPQHF.

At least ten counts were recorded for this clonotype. The DNA of the CDR3 is TGTGCCAGCAGCGTCCAAGCGGGTAGCTCCTACAATGAGCAGTTCTTC. Amino acids: CASSVQAGSSYNEQFF. The genes are TRBV9 and TRBJ2-1, with a possible D match to TRBD2 (6 bases). Trimming took off 2 bases at V and 0 bases at J, with 12 bases between the two ends. The CDR3 sequence is 16 residues long. The germline V gene encodes CDR1 SGDLS and CDR2 YYNGEE.

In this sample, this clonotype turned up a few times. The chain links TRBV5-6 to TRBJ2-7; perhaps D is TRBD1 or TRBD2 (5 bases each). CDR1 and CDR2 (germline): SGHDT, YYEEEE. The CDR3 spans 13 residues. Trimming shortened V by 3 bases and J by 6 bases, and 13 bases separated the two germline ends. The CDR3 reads CASSSRGVREQYF. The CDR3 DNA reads TGTGCCAGCAGCTCGAGGGGAGTCCGCGAGCAGTACTTC.

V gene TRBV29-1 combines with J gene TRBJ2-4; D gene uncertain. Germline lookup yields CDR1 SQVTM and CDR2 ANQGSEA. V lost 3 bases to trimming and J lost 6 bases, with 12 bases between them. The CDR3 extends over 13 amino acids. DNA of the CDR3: TGCAGCGTTGAGCCGGGTATTGGAAACATTCAGTACTTC. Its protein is CSVEPGIGNIQYF.

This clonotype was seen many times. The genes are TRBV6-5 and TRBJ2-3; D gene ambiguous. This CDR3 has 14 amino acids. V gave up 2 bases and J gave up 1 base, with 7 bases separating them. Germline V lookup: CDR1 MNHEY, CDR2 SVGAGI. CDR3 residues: CASSYRYRTDTQYF. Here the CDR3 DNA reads TGTGCCAGCAGTTACAGATACCGCACAGATACGCAGTATTTT.